The clone carrying this TCR beta chain was detected many times. Its antigen is unknown. The data derive from a study of regulatory T cells in long-lasting Graves disease. Arm-PCR with iRepertoire HTBI primers amplified the CDR3 regions for these TCR beta libraries. TCRdb passed the multiplex PCR reads through MiXCR, listing each CDR3 protein once. The table has around 480,000 distinct CDR3 sequences, 16% seen once. Specified time point: newly diagnosed GD, antithyroid drugs for less than 3 months. RNA isolated from PBMCs was used to make the TCR library. The study's findings and limits: It is possible that accuracy was reduced by the small size of the sample. The work looked only at peripheral blood and did not look at thyroid tissue.

Germline loops: CDR1 MNHNS, CDR2 SASEGT. Deletions cut 1 base from V and 7 bases from J, with 11 bases between. The CDR3 is made up of 14 amino acids. The data were also submitted as part of a second study, on T cells in Graves' hyperthyroidism and ophthalmopathy. As that report states: Newly diagnosed hyperthyroidism, duration under 2 months, in patients aged 18 to 65. RT-PCR in the first round (using the HTBI primer set) targeted the TCR CDR3.

The V gene is TRBV6-1, the J gene TRBJ1-5, with D tentatively TRBD1 (6 bases). The material sequenced was peripheral blood mononuclear cells (PBMCs), taken at new diagnosis, from a patient treated with antithyroid drugs. The sequence came from a man between 40 and 49 years old with Graves disease. CDR3 in DNA: TGTGCCAGCAGTGAAGTGGGGGCGCAGCAGCCCCAGCATTTT. Its translation is CASSEVGAQQPQHF.